This entry lists 20 T cell receptor beta chains sequenced from one sample in a study of cytomegalovirus exposure and HLA in healthy donors. The primer mix had 60 Vbeta and 13 Jbeta primers. Only in-frame clones appear in the TCRdb table, and some are missing; sequencing was by immunoSEQ multiplex PCR. Of around 200,000 clones in the sample, approximately 75% are singletons; the top ten hold over 4%. Input material: PBMCs. The receptors here all came from a man aged 25 to 45 in good health and CMV-seropositive.

The V and J genes are TRBV4-2 and TRBJ2-6; TRBD2 is a possible D gene (6 bases). The germline CDR1 and CDR2 sequences are LGHNA and YNFKEQ. The CDR3 contains 17 residues. The V gene lost 3 bases and the J gene lost 3 bases, with 15 bases spanning the gap. In nucleotides, the CDR3 is TGTGCCAGCAGCCAGCTCCTTTTCGGGGGTGGGGCCAACGTCCTGACTTTC. Its protein is CASSQLLFGGGANVLTF.

The rearrangement uses TRBV6-1 and TRBJ1-2, with D possibly matching TRBD1 (6 bases). The CDR3 is 15 amino acids. Germline V gives CDR1 MNHNS, CDR2 SASEGT. V lost 4 bases to trimming and J lost 8 bases, with 20 bases between them. In DNA, the CDR3 is TGTGCCAGCAGTGGGGTGGCAGGGGACCCCGGGGGCTACACCTTC. Translation gives CASSGVAGDPGGYTF.

This rearrangement joins TRBV5-1 to TRBJ1-2; D possibly corresponds to TRBD1 (5 bases). This CDR3 region has 12 residues. Between the trimmed V and J ends, which lost 3 bases and 9 bases, there was a span of 12 bases. The germline V gene encodes CDR1 SGHRS and CDR2 YFSETQ. In DNA, the CDR3 is TGCGCCAGCAGCTGGACCAGGGATAGCTACACCTTC. It yields the protein CASSWTRDSYTF.

J is TRBJ2-1 and V is TRBV19; tentative D call: TRBD2 (6 bases). Trimming cost V 7 bases and J 0 bases, with 10 bases left between them. CDR1 and CDR2 from the germline V gene are LNHDA and SQIVND (reference sequence). The CDR3 loop spans 14 amino acids. Here the CDR3 reads CASTFGSSYNEQFF. Written as DNA, the CDR3 is TGTGCCAGTACATTCGGGAGCTCCTACAATGAGCAGTTCTTC. The full variable domain, in which reference TRBV19 and TRBJ2-1 provide the parts outside the CDR3, is DGGITQSPKYLFRKEGQNVTLSCEQNLNHDAMYWYRQDPGQGLRLIYYSQIVNDFQKGDIAEGYSVSREKKESFPLTVTSAQKNPTAFYLCASTFGSSYNEQFFGPGTRLTVL.

The CDR3 bases are TGCAGCGCCGACAACAATGAGCAGTTCTTC. Encoded protein: CSADNNEQFF. The chain employs TRBV29-1 and TRBJ2-1; D remains ambiguous. Looked up from germline, CDR1 is SQVTM and CDR2 is ANQGSEA. Trimming removed 7 bases from V and 5 bases from J, with 6 bases in between. The CDR3 extends over 10 amino acids.

This chain uses TRBV5-8 with TRBJ1-2; D uncertain. The CDR3 extends over 13 amino acids. V lost 1 base and J lost 0, with 4 bases in between. The germline V gene encodes CDR1 SGHTS and CDR2 YDEGEE. CDR3 sequence (DNA): TGTGCCAGCAGCTTGCAGGCTAACTATGGCTACACCTTC. Amino acid sequence: CASSLQANYGYTF. The variable domain in full, with the rest retrieved from reference TRBV5-8 and TRBJ1-2, is EAGVTQSPTHLIKTRGQQATLRCSPISGHTSVYWYQQALGLGLQFLLWYDEGEERNRGNFPPRFSGRQFPNYSSELNVNALELEDSALYLCASSLQANYGYTFGSGTRLTVV.

V is TRBV30 and J is TRBJ1-2, with 9 nucleotides matching TRBD1. CDR3 length: 16 residues. V shed 0 bases and J 3 bases; nucleotides not matched to a gene: 8. In germline, CDR1 is GTSNPN, CDR2 SVGIG (reference sequence). The CDR3 bases are TGTGCCTGGAGTGTACTTGGGACAGGGTATTACTATGGCTACACCTTC. Amino acids: CAWSVLGTGYYYGYTF.

This clone has only a few counts. The V and J genes are TRBV5-4 and TRBJ2-7, with TRBD2 identical over 10 bases. The CDR3 covers 15 residues. Trimming took 1 base from V and 7 from J; bases not matched to a gene: 8. From germline, CDR1 is SGHNT and CDR2 YYREEE (reference sequence). The CDR3 DNA reads as TGTGCCAGCAGCTTGTCCGCTAGCGGGAGAGGAGAGCAGTACTTC. Translating gives CASSLSASGRGEQYF.

This chain uses TRBV7-3 with TRBJ1-2, with 11 bases matching TRBD1. There are 15 residues in the CDR3. V lost 5 bases and J lost 10; bases outside the gene matches: 12. Per germline, CDR1 SGHTA and CDR2 FQGTGA. In DNA form, the CDR3 reads TGTGCCAGCAGCGTAGGTACCGGGACAGGGGGTTCCTACACCTTC. It is translated as CASSVGTGTGGSYTF.

This clone occurred a few times. The chain is built from TRBV4-2 and TRBJ2-7; 12 positions match TRBD2. Germline values: CDR1 LGHNA, CDR2 YNFKEQ. Losses at the gene ends were 4 bases for V and 0 bases for J; bases not matched to a gene: 4. The length of the CDR3 is 16 residues. The CDR3 bases are TGTGCCAGCAGCCCCATGACTAGCGGGGGCTCCTACGAGCAGTACTTC. The encoded protein is CASSPMTSGGSYEQYF.

As for this clone: Germline and junction disagree at one end, which may indicate a read error. The rearrangement joins TRBV29-1 to TRBJ1-2; possible D gene TRBD1, 5 bases. Germline V gene sequence: CDR1 SQVTM, CDR2 ANQGSEA. CDR3 length: 13 residues. The CDR3 reads CSVEVGQGYGYIF. CDR3 sequence (DNA): TGCAGCGTTGAAGTGGGGCAGGGATATGGCTACATCTTC.

The rearrangement links TRBV5-1 to TRBJ2-5; D gene unclear. V was pared by 4 bases and J by 1 base, with 8 bases between. Germline V gene data show CDR1 as SGHRS and CDR2 as YFSETQ. The CDR3 extends over 13 amino acids. This CDR3 is CASSPRLQETQYF. CDR3 coding DNA: TGCGCCAGCAGCCCGAGGCTCCAAGAGACCCAGTACTTC.

V and J are TRBV4-2 and TRBJ2-7; a possible D gene is TRBD1 (7 bases). CDR1 is LGHNA and CDR2 is YNFKEQ in the germline V gene. Trimming removed 2 bases from V and 6 bases from J, with 14 bases in between. CDR3 length: 14 residues. The CDR3 region has the DNA TGTGCCAGCAGCCAACAGGGGGGAACGGGCGAGCAGTACTTC. Its translation: CASSQQGGTGEQYF.

This chain joins TRBV4-3 and TRBJ1-1; 7 bases map to TRBD1. From germline, CDR1 is LGHNA and CDR2 YSLEER. The length of the CDR3 is 15 residues. V shed 0 bases, J shed 3 bases, and the junction held 4 bases outside the gene matches. DNA of the CDR3: TGCGCCAGCAGCCAAGAAACAGGGGCGTACACTGAAGCTTTCTTT. Translating gives CASSQETGAYTEAFF.

This clone came up a few times. The genes are TRBV6-5 and TRBJ1-1; no firm D call. The CDR3 runs to 15 residues. The germline V and J ends were trimmed by 2 bases and 1 base, with 11 bases remaining between them. Germline loops: CDR1 MNHEY, CDR2 SVGAGI. The CDR3 here is CASSYGPGRNTEAFF. The CDR3 DNA sequence: TGTGCCAGCAGTTACGGTCCCGGGAGGAACACTGAAGCTTTCTTT.

This clone was recorded a few times. This chain connects TRBV7-9 to TRBJ1-5; TRBD1 aligns across 7 bases. With 5 bases clipped from V and 2 bases from J, the junction kept 3 bases outside the gene matches. This CDR3 region has 14 residues. Germline CDR1 is SEHNR and CDR2 is FQNEAQ (reference sequence). CDR3 sequence (DNA): TGTGCCAGCAGCCCCGGGACAGGCAATCAGCCCCAGCATTTT. It is translated as CASSPGTGNQPQHF.

The V gene is TRBV7-9, the J gene TRBJ1-1, with D maybe TRBD1 (6 bases). Germline CDR1 is SEHNR and CDR2 is FQNEAQ (reference sequence). V was trimmed by 6 bases and J by 5 bases, leaving 13 bases between them. The CDR3 runs to 13 residues. CDR3 bases: TGTGCCAGCAGAGGCGCCAGGGGTACTGAAGCTTTCTTT. Its translation is CASRGARGTEAFF.

The CDR3 reads CASSHLAGYGELFF. The CDR3 DNA reads as TGTGCCAGCAGTCACTTAGCGGGATACGGGGAGCTGTTTTTT. V usage is TRBV28 and J usage is TRBJ2-2; 8 nucleotides agree with TRBD2. The CDR3 loop spans 14 amino acids. CDR1 is MDHEN and CDR2 is SYDVKM in the germline V gene. V lost 5 bases and J lost 7; bases outside the gene matches: 6.

The chain has TRBV23-1 and TRBJ2-7, with D perhaps matching TRBD1 (6 bases). TRBV23-1 is filed as an ORF, its function uncertain. The CDR3 is 15 amino acids. The V and J ends lost 0 bases and 11 bases respectively, with 20 bases between them. CDR3 amino acids: CASSQSWDTKGDKYF. The CDR3, as DNA: TGCGCCAGCAGTCAATCCTGGGACACTAAGGGGGATAAGTACTTC.

This clone was seen just once. The J gene is TRBJ2-3, the V gene TRBV7-2; D not resolved. Germline V CDR1 and CDR2: SGHTA, FQGNSA. Trimming pared 1 base from V and 5 bases from J, leaving 13 bases between. This CDR3 has 15 amino acids. The CDR3 loop is CASSLGQVLGDTQYF. The CDR3, as DNA: TGTGCCAGCAGCTTAGGGCAGGTCCTGGGAGATACGCAGTATTTT.